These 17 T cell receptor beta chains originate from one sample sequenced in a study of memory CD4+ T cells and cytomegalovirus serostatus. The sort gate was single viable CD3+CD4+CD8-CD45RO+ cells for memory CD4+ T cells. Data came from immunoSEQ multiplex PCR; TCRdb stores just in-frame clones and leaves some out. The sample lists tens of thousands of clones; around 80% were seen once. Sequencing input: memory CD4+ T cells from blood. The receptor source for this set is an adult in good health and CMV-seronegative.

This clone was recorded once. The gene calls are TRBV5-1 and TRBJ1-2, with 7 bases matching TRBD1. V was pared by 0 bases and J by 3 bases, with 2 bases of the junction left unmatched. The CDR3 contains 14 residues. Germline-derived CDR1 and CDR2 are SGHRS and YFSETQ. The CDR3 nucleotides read TGCGCCAGCAGCTTGGCCAGGGGGGACTATGGCTACACCTTC. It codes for CASSLARGDYGYTF.

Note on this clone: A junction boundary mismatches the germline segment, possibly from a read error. In DNA, the CDR3 is TGTGCCAGCAGTTTTGGGTGGTCGGGACATGCGGACTTC. As protein: CASSFGWSGHADF. The chain combines TRBV28 with TRBJ2-5; D perhaps matches TRBD1 (6 bases). Per the germline V gene, CDR1 is MDHEN and CDR2 is SYDVKM. The CDR3 is 13 amino acids.

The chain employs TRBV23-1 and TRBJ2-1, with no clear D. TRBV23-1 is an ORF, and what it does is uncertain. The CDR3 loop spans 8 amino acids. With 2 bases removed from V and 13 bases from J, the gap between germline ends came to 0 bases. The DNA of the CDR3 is TGCGCCAGCAGTCAACAGTTCTTC. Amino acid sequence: CASSQQFF.

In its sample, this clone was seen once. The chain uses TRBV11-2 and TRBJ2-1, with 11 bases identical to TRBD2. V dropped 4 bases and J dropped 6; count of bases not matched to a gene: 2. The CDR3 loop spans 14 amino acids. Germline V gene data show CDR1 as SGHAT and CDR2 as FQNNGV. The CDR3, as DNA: TGTGCCAGCAGCTCGGGGACTAGCGGCAATGAGCAGTTCTTC. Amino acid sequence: CASSSGTSGNEQFF. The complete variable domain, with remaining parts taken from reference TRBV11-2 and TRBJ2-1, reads EAGVAQSPRYKIIEKRQSVAFWCNPISGHATLYWYQQILGQGPKLLIQFQNNGVVDDSQLPKDRFSAERLKGVDSTLKIQPAKLEDSAVYLCASSSGTSGNEQFFGPGTRLTVL.

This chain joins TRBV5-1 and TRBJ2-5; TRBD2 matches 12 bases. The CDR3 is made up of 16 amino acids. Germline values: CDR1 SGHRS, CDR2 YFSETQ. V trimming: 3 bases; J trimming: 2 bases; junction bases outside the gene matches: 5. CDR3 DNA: TGCGCCAGCAGCTGGGCTAGCGGGAGGGGACAAGAGACCCAGTACTTC. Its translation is CASSWASGRGQETQYF. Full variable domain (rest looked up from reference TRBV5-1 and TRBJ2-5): KAGVTQTPRYLIKTRGQQVTLSCSPISGHRSVSWYQQTPGQGLQFLFEYFSETQRNKGNFPGRFSGRQFSNSRSEMNVSTLELGDSALYLCASSWASGRGQETQYFGPGTRLLVL.

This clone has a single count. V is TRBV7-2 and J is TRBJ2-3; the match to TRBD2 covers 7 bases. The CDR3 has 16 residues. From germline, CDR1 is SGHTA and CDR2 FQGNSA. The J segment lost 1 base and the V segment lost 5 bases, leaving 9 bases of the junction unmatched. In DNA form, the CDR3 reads TGTGCCAGCAGCACGAAGCGGGGAGGTGGCACAGATACGCAGTATTTT. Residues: CASSTKRGGGTDTQYF.

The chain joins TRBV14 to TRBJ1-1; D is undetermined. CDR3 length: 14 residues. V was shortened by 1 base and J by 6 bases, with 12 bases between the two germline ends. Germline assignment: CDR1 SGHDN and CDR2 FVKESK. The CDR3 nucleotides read TGTGCCAGCAGCCAAGTGCCAACCCGAGCTGAAGCTTTCTTT. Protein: CASSQVPTRAEAFF.

The CDR3: CASSARTVLPYEQYF. CDR3 nucleotide sequence: TGTGCCAGCAGCGCTAGGACAGTCCTACCCTACGAGCAGTACTTC. The chain combines TRBV9 with TRBJ2-7; D is perhaps TRBD1 (6 bases). Germline-derived CDR1 and CDR2 are SGDLS and YYNGEE. Trimming cost V 3 bases and J 2 bases, with 15 bases left between them. The CDR3 spans 15 residues.

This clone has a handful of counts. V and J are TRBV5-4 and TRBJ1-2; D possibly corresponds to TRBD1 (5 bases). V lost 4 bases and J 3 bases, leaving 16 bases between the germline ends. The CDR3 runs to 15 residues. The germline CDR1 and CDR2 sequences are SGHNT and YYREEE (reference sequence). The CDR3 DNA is TGTGCCAGCAGCCAGGGCCCGGGGGGGGACTATGGCTACACCTTC. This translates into CASSQGPGGDYGYTF.

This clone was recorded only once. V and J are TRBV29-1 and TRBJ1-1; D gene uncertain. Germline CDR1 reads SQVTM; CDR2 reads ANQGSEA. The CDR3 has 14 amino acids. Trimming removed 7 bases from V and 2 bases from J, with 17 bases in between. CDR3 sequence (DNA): TGCAGCGCCAAGCAGCGCGCCACCAACACTGAAGCTTTCTTT. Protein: CSAKQRATNTEAFF.

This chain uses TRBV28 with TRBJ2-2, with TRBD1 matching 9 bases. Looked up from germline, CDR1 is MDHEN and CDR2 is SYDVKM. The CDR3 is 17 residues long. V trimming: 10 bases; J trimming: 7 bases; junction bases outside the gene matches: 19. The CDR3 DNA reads TGTGCCATCCAAACCGGGACAGGGATCTCCGGGGGCGGGGAGCTGTTTTTT. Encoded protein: CAIQTGTGISGGGELFF.

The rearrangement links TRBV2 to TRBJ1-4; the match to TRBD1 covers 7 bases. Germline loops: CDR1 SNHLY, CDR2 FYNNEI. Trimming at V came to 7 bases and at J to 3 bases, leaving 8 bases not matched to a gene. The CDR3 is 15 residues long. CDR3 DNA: TGTGCCAGCATCCTAGGGGGCAGGTCTAATGAAAAACTGTTTTTT. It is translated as CASILGGRSNEKLFF.

CDR3 nucleotides: TGTGCCAGCACCCCATTGGGGGGCGGTCGGTACAATGAGCAGTTCTTC. Its protein is CASTPLGGGRYNEQFF. The chain employs TRBV2 and TRBJ2-1; D possibly matches TRBD1 or TRBD2 (6 bases each). Germline loops: CDR1 SNHLY, CDR2 FYNNEI. The CDR3 is made up of 16 amino acids. V lost 7 bases to trimming and J lost 4 bases, with 20 bases between them.

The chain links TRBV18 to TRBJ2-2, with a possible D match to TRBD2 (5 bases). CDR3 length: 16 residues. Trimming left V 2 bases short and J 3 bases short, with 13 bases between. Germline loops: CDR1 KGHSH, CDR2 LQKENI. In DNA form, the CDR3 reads TGTGCCAGCTCACCAGCCTTGCGGGTGGACACCGGGGAGCTGTTTTTT. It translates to CASSPALRVDTGELFF.

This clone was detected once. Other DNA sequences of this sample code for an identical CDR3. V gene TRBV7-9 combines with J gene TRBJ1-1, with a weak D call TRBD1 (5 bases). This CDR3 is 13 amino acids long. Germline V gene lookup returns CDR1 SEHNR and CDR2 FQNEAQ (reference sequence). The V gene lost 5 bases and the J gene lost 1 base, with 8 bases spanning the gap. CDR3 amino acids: CASSLGQNTEAFF. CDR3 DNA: TGTGCCAGCAGCCTTGGACAGAACACTGAAGCTTTCTTT.

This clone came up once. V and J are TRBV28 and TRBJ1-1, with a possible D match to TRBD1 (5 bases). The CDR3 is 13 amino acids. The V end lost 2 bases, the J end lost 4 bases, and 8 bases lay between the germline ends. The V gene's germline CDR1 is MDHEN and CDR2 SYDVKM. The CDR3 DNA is TGTGCCAGCAGTTTAGGCAGGGTCACTGAAGCTTTCTTT. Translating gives CASSLGRVTEAFF.

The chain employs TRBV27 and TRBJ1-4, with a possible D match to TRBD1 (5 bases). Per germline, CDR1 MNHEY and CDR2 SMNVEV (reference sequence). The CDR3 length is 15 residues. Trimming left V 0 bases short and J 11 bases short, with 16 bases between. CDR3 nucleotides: TGTGCCAGCAGTTTATCGCATCCCAGGGTGGGCAAACTGTTTTTT. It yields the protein CASSLSHPRVGKLFF.